Below, 15 T cell receptor beta chains from the same sample are listed, as sequenced in a study of T cells in Graves' hyperthyroidism and ophthalmopathy. The investigators amplified TCR beta CDR3 regions from RNA transcripts. Researchers ran a first-round RT-PCR on the TCR CDR3 using the HTBI primer set. TCRdb re-called the multiplex PCR reads with MiXCR, one entry per CDR3 protein. The data show roughly 300,000 distinct CDR3 sequences, 21% seen once. Sample: blood. The source of these receptors is a woman between 45 and 65 years old with Graves' hyperthyroidism.

This clonotype was picked up many times. The V gene is TRBV12-3 or TRBV12-4, the J gene TRBJ1-5; 10 bases align to TRBD1. After removal of 6 bases from V and 5 bases from J, the junction contained 1 base not matched to a gene. This CDR3 has 13 amino acids. The CDR3 sequence: CASRGTGDQPQHF. The CDR3 nucleotides read TGTGCCAGCAGGGGGACAGGGGATCAGCCCCAGCATTTT.

V is TRBV5-8 and J is TRBJ2-2; 9 bases match TRBD1. Trimming at V came to 0 bases and at J to 6 bases, leaving 9 bases not matched to a gene. In germline, CDR1 is SGHTS, CDR2 YDEGEE. The CDR3 covers 17 residues. Here the CDR3 DNA reads TGTGCCAGCAGCTTGGGGGACAGGGTTCCGAGGTCCGGGGAGCTGTTTTTT. Its translation is CASSLGDRVPRSGELFF.

In its sample, this clonotype was seen many times. The J gene is TRBJ2-5, the V gene TRBV5-1; 9 positions match TRBD1. The trim removed 1 base at V and 3 bases at J, leaving 7 bases unmatched. The CDR3 has 16 amino acids. Germline CDR1 and CDR2: SGHRS and YFSETQ. This CDR3 reads CASSLTRDRVKETQYF. Here the CDR3 DNA reads TGCGCCAGCAGCTTGACCCGGGACAGGGTCAAAGAGACCCAGTACTTC.

This clonotype showed up many times. This chain joins TRBV30 and TRBJ1-1; D is ambiguous. CDR3 length: 14 amino acids. V lost 3 bases to trimming and J lost 0 bases, with 11 bases between them. Germline-derived CDR1 and CDR2 are GTSNPN and SVGIG (reference sequence). CDR3 sequence (DNA): TGTGCCTGGAGGGGGAGAAGATTGAACACTGAAGCTTTCTTT. As protein: CAWRGRRLNTEAFF.

This clonotype was picked up a small number of times. The V call is TRBV6-6, the J call TRBJ1-5; D gene unclear. The germline V gene encodes CDR1 MNHNY and CDR2 SVGAGI (reference sequence). This CDR3 comprises 18 residues. Trimming stripped 0 bases from V and 6 bases from J, with 21 bases between. The CDR3 DNA is TGTGCCAGCAGTTACTCTAGTTCTCGACGGGTGGCAGTTCAGCCCCAGCATTTT. It codes for CASSYSSSRRVAVQPQHF.

This clonotype was detected ten times or more. This chain joins TRBV28 and TRBJ1-1; no clear D. CDR3 length: 12 amino acids. V lost 7 bases and J 4 bases, leaving 10 bases between the germline ends. Germline CDR1 reads MDHEN; CDR2 reads SYDVKM. This chain's CDR3 is CASTGGFTEAFF. The CDR3 nucleotides read TGTGCCAGCACGGGAGGGTTCACTGAAGCTTTCTTT.

This clonotype showed up many times. The chain combines TRBV7-9 with TRBJ2-5; 9 bases align to TRBD1. Trimming cost V 5 bases and J 5 bases; bases outside gene matches: 12. The CDR3 is 16 amino acids. Germline V lookup: CDR1 SEHNR, CDR2 FQNEAQ (reference sequence). DNA of the CDR3: TGTGCCAGCAGCCCTACCCCCGGGACAGGGAGCGAGACCCAGTACTTC. This translates into CASSPTPGTGSETQYF.

This clonotype appeared a few times. The chain combines TRBV7-9 with TRBJ2-3; the D is unclear. The V end was cut by 2 bases, the J end by 0 bases, with 6 bases between. Germline V CDR1 and CDR2: SEHNR, FQNEAQ (reference sequence). The CDR3 covers 14 residues. For the CDR3, the DNA is TGTGCCAGCAGCTTATTGGATAGCACAGATACGCAGTATTTT. It translates to CASSLLDSTDTQYF. Based on the CDR3 plus reference TRBV7-9 and TRBJ2-3, the full variable domain is DTGVSQNPRHKITKRGQNVTFRCDPISEHNRLYWYRQTLGQGPEFLTYFQNEAQLEKSRLLSDRFSAERPKGSFSTLEIQRTEQGDSAMYLCASSLLDSTDTQYFGPGTRLTVL.

This clonotype was seen ten or more times. The rearrangement joins TRBV5-1 to TRBJ2-1, with D possibly being TRBD2 (6 bases). This CDR3 region has 16 residues. V was shortened by 6 bases and J by 6 bases, with 22 bases between the two germline ends. Looked up from germline, CDR1 is SGHRS and CDR2 is YFSETQ. DNA for the CDR3: TGCGCCAGCACCCAAAGGAGGGAGAGGGGCATCAATGAGCAGTTCTTC. It encodes CASTQRRERGINEQFF.

Ten or more counts support this clonotype. The chain uses TRBV2 and TRBJ2-1; the match to TRBD2 covers 11 bases. The germline V gene encodes CDR1 SNHLY and CDR2 FYNNEI. J lost 3 bases, V lost 6 bases, and 4 bases had no gene match. This CDR3 is 15 amino acids long. DNA for the CDR3: TGTGCCAGCAGACCCACTAGCGGGAGCTACAATGAGCAGTTCTTC. Translated, it gives CASRPTSGSYNEQFF. The whole variable domain, remainder taken from reference TRBV2 and TRBJ2-1, is EPEVTQTPSHQVTQMGQEVILRCVPISNHLYFYWYRQILGQKVEFLVSFYNNEISEKSEIFDDQFSVERPDGSNFTLKIRSTKLEDSAMYFCASRPTSGSYNEQFFGPGTRLTVL.

This clonotype was seen many times. The chain employs TRBV2 and TRBJ2-3, with TRBD2 matching 12 bases. The CDR3 totals 19 residues. Germline V gene data show CDR1 as SNHLY and CDR2 as FYNNEI. V gave up 7 bases and J gave up 0 bases; unmatched junction bases: 14. The CDR3 spells CASKQGLAGLLTSTDTQYF. CDR3 nucleotides: TGTGCCAGCAAACAGGGACTAGCGGGCCTACTAACTAGCACAGATACGCAGTATTTT.

This clonotype was seen ten or more times. V gene TRBV28 combines with J gene TRBJ2-7; 13 nucleotides line up with TRBD2. The germline V gene has CDR1 MDHEN and CDR2 SYDVKM. The trim removed 7 bases at V and 9 bases at J, leaving 12 bases unmatched. The CDR3 consists of 15 residues. CDR3 sequence (DNA): TGTGCCAGCAAACAGGGACTAGCGGGGCCCGGGGGGCAGTACTTC. Its translation: CASKQGLAGPGGQYF.

The table lists this clonotype with many counts. The rearrangement joins TRBV28 to TRBJ1-1; 7 bases are shared with TRBD1. Germline V gene sequence: CDR1 MDHEN, CDR2 SYDVKM. J was trimmed by 2 bases and V by 8 bases; bases with no gene match: 5. The CDR3 spans 13 residues. The CDR3 reads CASQGVPNTEAFF. The CDR3, as DNA: TGTGCCAGCCAGGGGGTCCCCAACACTGAAGCTTTCTTT.

The table lists this clonotype with many counts. This chain links TRBV11-2 with TRBJ2-3; perhaps TRBD2 as D (5 bases). CDR1 is SGHAT and CDR2 is FQNNGV in the germline V gene. The CDR3 is 14 residues long. The ends were cut back, 3 bases at V and 1 base at J, with 8 bases in the middle. Written as DNA, the CDR3 is TGTGCCAGCAGCTTGTCAGCGGGCACAGATACGCAGTATTTT. It codes for CASSLSAGTDTQYF. Looking up the rest from reference TRBV11-2 and TRBJ2-3 gives the full variable domain: EAGVAQSPRYKIIEKRQSVAFWCNPISGHATLYWYQQILGQGPKLLIQFQNNGVVDDSQLPKDRFSAERLKGVDSTLKIQPAKLEDSAVYLCASSLSAGTDTQYFGPGTRLTVL.

The table lists this clonotype with many counts. The V call is TRBV10-1, the J call TRBJ2-5, with D unclear. This CDR3 is 13 amino acids long. The V and J ends lost 4 bases and 1 base respectively, with 7 bases between them. Germline CDR1 and CDR2: WNHNN and SYGVQD (reference sequence). CDR3 sequence reads: CASSAGSQETQYF. The CDR3 nucleotides read TGCGCCAGCAGTGCGGGCAGCCAAGAGACCCAGTACTTC.